One and the same sample provided the 20 T cell receptor beta chains below, sequenced in a study of lymphopenia after photon versus proton radiotherapy (dated by TCRdb to between 2017 and 2020). Receptor amplification or capture employed the immunoSEQ multiplex PCR assay. TCRdb limited this immuneACCESS table to in-frame rearrangements with V and J called. A share of clones is missing; checked studies link under half to unresolved V genes, and the rest is unexplained. The sample table records roughly 150,000 clones; approximately 91% of these occur just once. Together, the top ten hold approximately 4.8% of the sample. The sample here was peripheral blood, taken from a patient treated with photon-based radiotherapy. Receptors originate from a man aged 50-60 years with gastric cancer.

V is TRBV6-6 and J is TRBJ1-4; D perhaps matches TRBD1 (6 bases). This CDR3 region has 15 residues. The germline V gene encodes CDR1 MNHNY and CDR2 SVGAGI (reference sequence). The V gene lost 5 bases and the J gene lost 0 bases, with 10 bases spanning the gap. The CDR3 DNA is TGTGCCAGCAGTCCCGGGACACCAACTAATGAAAAACTGTTTTTT. Translated, it gives CASSPGTPTNEKLFF.

This clone showed up just once. J is TRBJ1-4 and V is TRBV7-8; TRBD1 matches 7 bases. The CDR3 consists of 16 residues. V lost 5 bases, J lost 3 bases, and 9 bases stayed unmatched. Germline V CDR1 and CDR2: SGHVS, FQNEAQ. The CDR3 bases are TGTGCCAGCAGCATGACAGGGCCTGCTCCTAATGAAAAACTGTTTTTT. Encoded protein: CASSMTGPAPNEKLFF.

The chain links TRBV4-1 to TRBJ1-1; D gene unclear. V lost 5 bases, J lost 2 bases, and 12 bases lay in between. Germline loops: CDR1 MGHRA, CDR2 YSYEKL. This CDR3 is built from 14 residues. For the CDR3, the DNA is TGCGCCAGCAGCATCCGGTCCAGTAACACTGAAGCTTTCTTT. This encodes CASSIRSSNTEAFF.

The chain recombines TRBV5-6 with TRBJ2-3; 9 bases match TRBD2. Germline V gene data show CDR1 as SGHDT and CDR2 as YYEEEE. The CDR3 runs to 16 residues. Trimming removed 1 base from V and 5 bases from J; junction bases left unmatched: 8. The DNA for the CDR3 is TGTGCCAGCAGCTTGATGGCGGGAGGGCCAGGAGATACGCAGTATTTT. The encoded protein is CASSLMAGGPGDTQYF.

The chain recombines TRBV7-6 with TRBJ2-5, with TRBD2 matching 8 bases. Germline CDR1 and CDR2: SGHVS and FNYEAQ. Unmatched junction bases numbered 3, after V lost 8 bases and J lost 4 bases. The CDR3 is 12 residues long. This chain's CDR3 is CASSGGGETQYF. CDR3 DNA sequence: TGTGCCAGCTCCGGGGGGGGAGAGACCCAGTACTTC.

The V and J genes are TRBV30 and TRBJ2-3; 13 bases map to TRBD2. CDR3 size: 17 residues. After removal of 0 bases from V and 3 bases from J, the junction contained 6 bases not matched to a gene. The germline V gene has CDR1 GTSNPN and CDR2 SVGIG (reference sequence). DNA of the CDR3: TGTGCCTGGAGTGTATCACTAGCGGGAGGGACGACAGATACGCAGTATTTT. Protein sequence: CAWSVSLAGGTTDTQYF.

The chain is built from TRBV18 and TRBJ2-5; no reliable D call. Germline V gives CDR1 KGHSH, CDR2 LQKENI. The CDR3 covers 15 residues. V shed 2 bases and J shed 0 bases, with 10 bases lying between them. The CDR3 is CASSPYAEHQETQYF. CDR3 DNA: TGTGCCAGCTCACCATATGCGGAGCACCAAGAGACCCAGTACTTC.

This chain links TRBV11-2 with TRBJ2-3; TRBD2 matches at 11 bases. J lost 2 bases, V lost 1 base, and 2 bases had no gene match. The CDR3 is made up of 16 amino acids. Per germline, CDR1 SGHAT and CDR2 FQNNGV. The CDR3, as DNA: TGTGCCAGCAGCTTAGGTAGCGGGAGGGCCACAGATACGCAGTATTTT. Protein product: CASSLGSGRATDTQYF.

This sequence joins TRBV12-5 and TRBJ2-2; D may be TRBD1 (5 bases). From germline, CDR1 is LGHNT and CDR2 FRNRAP. V gave up 4 bases and J gave up 1 base, with 10 bases separating them. The CDR3 runs to 15 residues. The CDR3, as DNA: TGTGCTAGTGGTTATACAGGAAAGAACACCGGGGAGCTGTTTTTT. Encoded protein: CASGYTGKNTGELFF.

The chain has TRBV9 and TRBJ2-7; TRBD2 matches 8 bases. Germline V gives CDR1 SGDLS, CDR2 YYNGEE. This CDR3 has 13 residues. Germline trimming cut 2 bases from V and 9 bases from J; bases unmatched to any gene: 7. CDR3: CASSVREGLGQYF. The CDR3 nucleotides are TGTGCCAGCAGCGTTCGGGAGGGCCTCGGGCAGTACTTC.

The chain employs TRBV11-2 and TRBJ2-3; the D gene is possibly TRBD2 (5 bases). This CDR3 is 13 amino acids long. Between the trimmed V and J ends, which lost 6 bases and 2 bases, there was a span of 9 bases. Germline V gene data show CDR1 as SGHAT and CDR2 as FQNNGV. CDR3 DNA sequence: TGTGCCAGCAGGAAGGAGGTCACAGATACGCAGTATTTT. Its protein product is CASRKEVTDTQYF.

The chain employs TRBV4-2 and TRBJ2-2, with 7 bases identical to TRBD2. V trimming: 0 bases; J trimming: 5 bases; junction bases outside the gene matches: 6. Germline values: CDR1 LGHNA, CDR2 YNFKEQ. The CDR3 consists of 16 residues. CDR3 sequence reads: CASSQDGAGETGELFF. Here the CDR3 DNA reads TGTGCCAGCAGCCAAGACGGCGCGGGAGAGACCGGGGAGCTGTTTTTT.

This clone was found once. The gene calls are TRBV11-2 and TRBJ2-7; D remains ambiguous. Germline V gene sequence: CDR1 SGHAT, CDR2 FQNNGV. The length of the CDR3 is 14 residues. V was shortened by 4 bases and J by 4 bases, with 14 bases between the two germline ends. Here the CDR3 DNA reads TGTGCCAGCAGCTCCTGGACGGTCTCGTACGAGCAGTACTTC. Encoded protein: CASSSWTVSYEQYF.

The V and J genes are TRBV19 and TRBJ1-5; D ambiguous. CDR3 length: 15 residues. The germline gives CDR1 LNHDA, CDR2 SQIVND (reference sequence). The V end was cut by 3 bases, the J end by 1 base, with 10 bases between. The chain's CDR3 is CASSMEGISNQPQHF. CDR3 in DNA: TGTGCCAGTAGTATGGAGGGAATCAGCAATCAGCCCCAGCATTTT.

The J gene is TRBJ2-7, the V gene TRBV9, with 7 bases aligning to TRBD2. From germline, CDR1 is SGDLS and CDR2 YYNGEE. The CDR3 has 15 residues. The junction had 5 bases not matched to a gene; V was cut back by 0 bases and J by 2 bases. This chain's CDR3 is CASSVGPSGTYEQYF. The CDR3 DNA follows: TGTGCCAGCAGCGTAGGGCCTAGCGGCACCTACGAGCAGTACTTC.

The V and J genes are TRBV2 and TRBJ2-2; 7 bases align to TRBD1. This CDR3 has 15 amino acids. Germline V gene lookup returns CDR1 SNHLY and CDR2 FYNNEI. Trimming took 4 bases from V and 4 from J; bases not matched to a gene: 6. The CDR3 loop is CASSAETGITGELFF. The CDR3 DNA follows: TGTGCCAGCAGTGCCGAGACAGGGATCACCGGGGAGCTGTTTTTT.

This clone was seen a handful of times. V is TRBV7-6 and J is TRBJ2-7; the match to TRBD2 covers 10 bases. Germline V CDR1 and CDR2: SGHVS, FNYEAQ. This CDR3 has 15 residues. Trimming cost V 1 base and J 4 bases; bases outside gene matches: 4. The CDR3 reads CASSLERTSGYEQYF. The CDR3 region has the DNA TGTGCCAGCAGCTTAGAGCGGACTAGCGGATACGAGCAGTACTTC.

J is TRBJ2-7 and V is TRBV11-3; no clear D. V was clipped by 1 base and J by 6 bases, with 10 bases between them. Germline assignment: CDR1 SGHNT and CDR2 YENEEA. The CDR3 has 13 amino acids. DNA of the CDR3: TGTGCCAGCAGCTTAGTCGTTGATGGCGAGCAGTACTTC. Its translation: CASSLVVDGEQYF.

The chain is built from TRBV4-1 and TRBJ2-3; 8 bases agree with TRBD1. This CDR3 spans 15 amino acids. V lost 4 bases and J lost 0; bases outside the gene matches: 3. Germline-derived CDR1 and CDR2 are MGHRA and YSYEKL. This chain's CDR3 is CASSRTGSSTDTQYF. The CDR3 DNA reads as TGCGCCAGCAGCCGGACAGGGTCTAGCACAGATACGCAGTATTTT.

This clone has just one count. This chain links TRBV6-5 with TRBJ2-3; D is uncertain. V gave up 9 bases and J gave up 0 bases, with 13 bases separating them. Germline V gives CDR1 MNHEY, CDR2 SVGAGI. The CDR3 loop spans 14 amino acids. The CDR3 is CASRLGLSTDTQYF. CDR3 sequence (DNA): TGTGCCAGTCGATTAGGCCTTAGCACAGATACGCAGTATTTT.